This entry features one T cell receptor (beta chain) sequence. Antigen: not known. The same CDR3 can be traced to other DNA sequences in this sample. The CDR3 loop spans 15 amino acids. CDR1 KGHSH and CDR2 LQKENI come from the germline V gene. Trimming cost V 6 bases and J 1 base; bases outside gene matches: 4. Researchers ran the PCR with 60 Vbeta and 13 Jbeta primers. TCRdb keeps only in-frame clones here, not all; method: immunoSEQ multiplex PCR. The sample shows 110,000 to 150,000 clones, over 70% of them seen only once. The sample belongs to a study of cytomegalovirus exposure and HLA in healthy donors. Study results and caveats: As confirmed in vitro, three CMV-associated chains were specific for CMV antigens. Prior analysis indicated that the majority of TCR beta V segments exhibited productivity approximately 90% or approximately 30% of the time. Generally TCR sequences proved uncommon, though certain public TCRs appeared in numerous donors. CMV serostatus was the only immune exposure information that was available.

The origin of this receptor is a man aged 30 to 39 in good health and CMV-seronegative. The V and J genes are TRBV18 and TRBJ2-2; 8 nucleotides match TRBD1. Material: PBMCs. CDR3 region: CASSPGQGNTGELFF. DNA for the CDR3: TGTGCCAGCTCGCCAGGACAGGGGAACACCGGGGAGCTGTTTTTT.